In its sample, the clone carrying this TCR beta chain was seen a few times. Antigen unknown. This sample was taken from a study of post-analysis software for immune sequencing data. Study-wide context: Both relapsing-remitting and secondary progressive multiple sclerosis featured among the disease courses, as did progressive-relapsing multiple sclerosis.

This CDR3 is 14 amino acids long. Germline V gene lookup returns CDR1 SQVTM and CDR2 ANQGSEA. The J segment lost 4 bases and the V segment lost 7 bases, leaving 5 bases of the junction unmatched. General observations from the study: The study found TRBV5-6, TRBV5-1 and TRBV20-1 among four to six TRBV segments more frequent in patients than controls.

Unique molecular identifiers had been added to the TCR beta cDNA libraries. TCRdb processed the PCR reads anew with MiXCR; each CDR3 protein has one entry. The table records 740,000 or so distinct CDR3 sequences, 53% of them present only once. The sample consisted of blood. This chain connects TRBV29-1 to TRBJ2-3; 13 positions agree with TRBD2. The source is a girl between 10 and 17 years old with multiple sclerosis. CDR3 sequence reads: CSARLAGGPDTQYF. DNA of the CDR3: TGCAGCGCTCGACTAGCGGGAGGCCCAGATACGCAGTATTTT.